Presented here are 21 T cell receptor beta chains from one specimen sequenced in a study of blood T cell repertoires in COVID-19 (dated by TCRdb to between 2020 and 2021). The library was generated by the immunoSEQ multiplex PCR assay. The table was pulled from immuneACCESS by TCRdb, which kept in-frame rearrangements only. Such tables lose some clones; where checked, under half of the loss comes from unresolved V genes, and the rest has no known cause. For this sample the table gives roughly 230,000 clones, of which 81% were detected only once. The ten biggest clones cover 7.5% to 9% of the sample. Sequencing was carried out using peripheral blood. Source of these receptors: an elderly woman with acute or convalescent COVID-19.

The chain uses TRBV29-1 and TRBJ2-1; 7 nucleotides match TRBD2. This CDR3 spans 13 amino acids. Germline V gives CDR1 SQVTM, CDR2 ANQGSEA. The V and J ends lost 7 bases and 5 bases, in that order; junction bases with no gene match: 8. CDR3 DNA: TGCAGCGCCTTTGGACTAGGGGACAATGAGCAGTTCTTC. Translated: CSAFGLGDNEQFF.

This clone showed up just once. V is TRBV5-4 and J is TRBJ2-2, with TRBD2 matching over 10 bases. Germline V lookup: CDR1 SGHNT, CDR2 YYREEE (reference sequence). J gave up 8 bases and V 0 bases, and 7 bases lay outside the gene matches. This CDR3 has 16 amino acids. The CDR3: CASSLGLAGGGGELFF. The CDR3 DNA sequence: TGTGCCAGCAGCTTGGGACTAGCGGGTGGTGGGGGGGAGCTGTTTTTT.

The CDR3 reads CASSLERGSGRASNEQFF. The CDR3 nucleotides read TGTGCCAGCAGCTTAGAGCGGGGTAGCGGGAGGGCCTCCAATGAGCAGTTCTTC. The J gene is TRBJ2-1, the V gene TRBV7-8; TRBD2 aligns across 11 bases. Germline V gene sequence: CDR1 SGHVS, CDR2 FQNEAQ. CDR3 length: 18 amino acids. J gave up 6 bases and V 1 base, and 11 bases lay outside the gene matches.

The V gene is TRBV27, the J gene TRBJ2-1; D is undetermined. Germline assignment: CDR1 MNHEY and CDR2 SMNVEV (reference sequence). Trimming stripped 0 bases from V and 8 bases from J, with 20 bases between. This CDR3 is built from 17 residues. This chain's CDR3 is CASSLSVVAVRTDEQFF. The CDR3 nucleotides are TGTGCCAGCAGTTTATCCGTAGTGGCGGTGCGAACGGATGAGCAGTTCTTC.

V gene TRBV6-5 combines with J gene TRBJ1-5, with D perhaps TRBD1 (6 bases). Germline values: CDR1 MNHEY, CDR2 SVGAGI. Between the trimmed V and J ends, which lost 5 bases and 7 bases, there was a span of 12 bases. CDR3 size: 13 residues. CDR3 bases: TGTGCCAGCAGTCTCTATACAGGGCAGCCCCAGCATTTT. It encodes CASSLYTGQPQHF.

V is TRBV5-6 and J is TRBJ1-1; D is ambiguous. The CDR3 is 14 amino acids. Trimming shortened V by 2 bases and J by 0 bases, and 8 bases separated the two germline ends. The germline CDR1 and CDR2 sequences are SGHDT and YYEEEE. CDR3: CASSFYGMNTEAFF. In DNA form, the CDR3 reads TGTGCCAGCAGCTTCTACGGGATGAACACTGAAGCTTTCTTT.

This chain links TRBV6-1 with TRBJ2-5; D perhaps matches TRBD1 (5 bases). V gave up 1 base and J gave up 3 bases, with 15 bases separating them. The CDR3 runs to 16 residues. The germline CDR1 and CDR2 sequences are MNHNS and SASEGT. DNA of the CDR3: TGTGCCAGCAGTGAAGGATCCAGGGTTTTGAAAGAGACCCAGTACTTC. Translated, it gives CASSEGSRVLKETQYF.

The chain combines TRBV6-5 with TRBJ1-6; a weak D match, TRBD1 (6 bases). Germline V CDR1 and CDR2: MNHEY, SVGAGI. This CDR3 spans 14 amino acids. The V end lost 5 bases, the J end lost 7 bases, and 12 bases lay between the germline ends. CDR3 in DNA: TGTGCCAGCAGTCAACAGGGTCGGAATTCACCCCTCCACTTT. Amino acid sequence: CASSQQGRNSPLHF.

This clone was seen just once. The rearrangement uses TRBV30 and TRBJ2-1, with D perhaps matching TRBD2 (5 bases). CDR1 GTSNPN and CDR2 SVGIG come from the germline V gene (reference sequence). The V gene lost 3 bases and the J gene lost 6 bases, with 18 bases spanning the gap. The CDR3 length is 15 residues. CDR3: CAWRAKGANPNEQFF. In DNA, the CDR3 is TGTGCCTGGAGGGCCAAGGGAGCAAACCCCAATGAGCAGTTCTTC.

The chain carries TRBV7-2 and TRBJ2-7, with 10 bases matching TRBD1. From germline, CDR1 is SGHTA and CDR2 FQGNSA. V trimming: 3 bases; J trimming: 4 bases; junction bases outside the gene matches: 9. The CDR3 runs to 16 residues. The CDR3 loop is CASSLRTGGYLYEQYF. The CDR3 DNA follows: TGTGCCAGCAGCTTGCGGACAGGGGGTTACCTTTACGAGCAGTACTTC.

The chain is built from TRBV29-1 and TRBJ2-3; D not certain. The CDR3 spans 14 residues. Germline V gene lookup returns CDR1 SQVTM and CDR2 ANQGSEA. V dropped 0 bases and J dropped 3 bases, with 10 bases sitting between them. This CDR3 reads CSVEDRRSTDTQYF. The CDR3 region has the DNA TGCAGCGTTGAAGATCGTAGGAGTACAGATACGCAGTATTTT.

This clone came up once. The V call is TRBV7-9, the J call TRBJ2-3, with D perhaps matching TRBD2 (5 bases). CDR3 length: 12 amino acids. Trimming pared 4 bases from V and 9 bases from J, leaving 11 bases between. Germline V gives CDR1 SEHNR, CDR2 FQNEAQ (reference sequence). CDR3 sequence (DNA): TGTGCCAGCAGCTCTAGTTCGGGGACGCAGTATTTT. Amino acid sequence: CASSSSSGTQYF.

The genes are TRBV3-1 (or the pseudogene TRBV3-2) and TRBJ2-3; D is possibly TRBD1 (5 bases). Germline V CDR1 and CDR2: LGHDT, YNNKEL (reference sequence). This CDR3 contains 15 residues. Trimming took 0 bases from V and 4 from J, leaving 11 bases between them. CDR3 loop: CASSQEAGLADTQYF. CDR3 sequence (DNA): TGTGCCAGCAGCCAAGAGGCAGGGTTGGCAGATACGCAGTATTTT.

The J gene is TRBJ2-7, the V gene TRBV28, with TRBD2 as a possible D gene (7 bases). CDR3 length: 13 amino acids. Germline CDR1 reads MDHEN; CDR2 reads SYDVKM. V gave up 10 bases and J gave up 3 bases, with 16 bases separating them. CDR3 sequence: CATKGGDVYEQYF. Here the CDR3 DNA reads TGTGCCACTAAAGGGGGGGATGTCTACGAGCAGTACTTC.

The chain uses TRBV24-1 and TRBJ2-5; the D gene is possibly TRBD2 (5 bases). V was cut by 3 bases and J by 4 bases, with 14 bases left in between. Germline CDR1 and CDR2: KGHDR and SFDVKD. The CDR3 sequence is 15 residues long. The CDR3 protein is CATSDAGNGLETQYF. CDR3 nucleotides: TGTGCCACCAGTGATGCGGGTAACGGGCTAGAGACCCAGTACTTC.

V usage is TRBV28 and J usage is TRBJ1-6; TRBD1 aligns across 7 bases. CDR3 size: 16 residues. The germline V gene encodes CDR1 MDHEN and CDR2 SYDVKM. J lost 4 bases, V lost 6 bases, and 9 bases had no gene match. CDR3 bases: TGTGCCAGCAGAAAATGGGCAGGGGGTTATAATTCACCCCTCCACTTT. Protein product: CASRKWAGGYNSPLHF.

V usage is TRBV7-9 and J usage is TRBJ2-7; D might be TRBD1 (6 bases). Germline loops: CDR1 SEHNR, CDR2 FQNEAQ (reference sequence). CDR3 length: 17 residues. The germline V and J ends were trimmed by 5 bases and 5 bases, with 25 bases remaining between them. The CDR3 sequence: CASSTPRLGHGVDEQYF. The CDR3 region has the DNA TGTGCCAGCAGCACCCCCCGGTTGGGACACGGGGTCGACGAGCAGTACTTC.

The chain recombines TRBV7-9 with TRBJ1-5; 7 nucleotides align to TRBD1. From germline, CDR1 is SEHNR and CDR2 FQNEAQ (reference sequence). CDR3 length: 14 amino acids. V shed 5 bases, J shed 4 bases, and the junction held 5 bases outside the gene matches. CDR3 DNA sequence: TGTGCCAGCAGCCCATCGACAGGGAATCAGCCCCAGCATTTT. This translates into CASSPSTGNQPQHF.

V is TRBV19 and J is TRBJ2-3, with 9 bases lining up with TRBD1. CDR3 length equals 15 residues. Trimming at V came to 3 bases and at J to 1 base, leaving 2 bases not matched to a gene. CDR1 is LNHDA, CDR2 SQIVND, per germline (reference sequence). As DNA, the CDR3 is TGTGCCAGTAGTATCGGGGACAGGGGCACAGATACGCAGTATTTT. This sequence encodes CASSIGDRGTDTQYF.

This sequence joins TRBV18 and TRBJ2-5; tentative D call: TRBD1 (5 bases). V lost 3 bases and J 7 bases, leaving 24 bases between the germline ends. This CDR3 has 17 amino acids. CDR1 is KGHSH and CDR2 is LQKENI in the germline V gene. DNA of the CDR3: TGTGCCAGCTCACCGGTTATTTTGACAGCTTCCACAGGGACCCAGTACTTC. Translated, it gives CASSPVILTASTGTQYF.

The chain recombines TRBV30 with TRBJ1-6; D is ambiguous. The V and J ends lost 3 bases and 15 bases respectively, with 15 bases between them. The CDR3 is made up of 12 amino acids. Germline V gives CDR1 GTSNPN, CDR2 SVGIG (reference sequence). CDR3 in amino acids: CAWSPPGVRLHF. The CDR3 DNA reads TGTGCCTGGAGCCCGCCCGGGGTTCGCCTCCACTTT.